These 10 T cell receptor beta chains share one sample of origin, sequenced in a study of blood T cell repertoires in COVID-19. Clones were sequenced by immunoSEQ multiplex PCR, and TCRdb holds only the in-frame ones, with some missing. Of 250,000 to 300,000 clones detected, about 88% appear once; the ten largest clones hold about 10%. The sequenced sample was peripheral blood. The receptors originated from a woman aged 25 to 39 with COVID-19, enrolled during active disease.

Note on this clone: The sample contains more than one DNA sequence encoding this CDR3. This chain uses TRBV6-5 with TRBJ2-3, with a tentative D call TRBD2 (5 bases). Trimming removed 0 bases at V and 1 base at J, with 5 bases between. The germline gives CDR1 MNHEY, CDR2 SVGAGI. This CDR3 comprises 14 residues. The CDR3 DNA reads as TGTGCCAGCAGTTACTCCGGGGGCACAGATACGCAGTATTTT. Its protein is CASSYSGGTDTQYF.

V and J are TRBV4-2 and TRBJ1-6, with 8 bases identical to TRBD1. Germline V gene lookup returns CDR1 LGHNA and CDR2 YNFKEQ. The ends lost 0 bases at V and 10 bases at J; junction bases unmatched: 5. The CDR3 runs to 15 residues. For the CDR3, the DNA is TGTGCCAGCAGCCAAGAGGACAGGGTTGAGTCACCCCTCCACTTT. Translating it yields CASSQEDRVESPLHF.

This clone is categorized as medium-sized. The chain recombines TRBV4-3 with TRBJ2-7; 8 bases are a match to TRBD1. The trim removed 0 bases at V and 5 bases at J, leaving 12 bases unmatched. This CDR3 region has 17 residues. CDR1 and CDR2 from the germline V gene are LGHNA and YSLEER. For the CDR3, the DNA is TGCGCCAGCAGCCAAGAGAACTCCGGGACAGGTCTCGACGAGCAGTACTTC. Translating it yields CASSQENSGTGLDEQYF.

This clone was observed once. The chain combines TRBV15 with TRBJ2-1; D perhaps matches TRBD2 (6 bases). There are 14 residues in the CDR3. V lost 0 bases and J 9 bases, leaving 12 bases between the germline ends. Germline CDR1 reads LNHNV; CDR2 reads YYDKDF (reference sequence). CDR3 residues: CATSRDPQRVEQFF. CDR3 sequence (DNA): TGTGCCACCAGCAGAGATCCCCAGCGGGTTGAGCAGTTCTTC.

This clone was detected once. The chain joins TRBV5-1 to TRBJ2-7, with 8 nucleotides matching TRBD1. Trimming cost V 6 bases and J 1 base; bases outside gene matches: 9. CDR1 and CDR2 (germline): SGHRS, YFSETQ. CDR3 length equals 15 residues. The DNA of the CDR3 is TGCGCCAGCACCCTTAGAGGACAGGGATCCTACGAGCAGTACTTC. Translated, it gives CASTLRGQGSYEQYF. Based on the CDR3 plus reference TRBV5-1 and TRBJ2-7, the full variable domain is KAGVTQTPRYLIKTRGQQVTLSCSPISGHRSVSWYQQTPGQGLQFLFEYFSETQRNKGNFPGRFSGRQFSNSRSEMNVSTLELGDSALYLCASTLRGQGSYEQYFGPGTRLTVT.

This chain joins TRBV6-6 and TRBJ1-1; D ambiguous. The CDR3 consists of 12 residues. Germline V gene lookup returns CDR1 MNHNY and CDR2 SVGAGI (reference sequence). Between the trimmed V and J ends, which lost 2 bases and 5 bases, there was a span of 6 bases. CDR3 residues: CASSYGSTEAFF. In DNA form, the CDR3 reads TGTGCCAGCAGTTACGGCTCGACTGAAGCTTTCTTT.

This chain connects TRBV7-3 to TRBJ2-2; D may be TRBD1 (5 bases). There are 14 residues in the CDR3. The V end lost 2 bases, the J end lost 4 bases, and 8 bases lay between the germline ends. Germline V gene sequence: CDR1 SGHTA, CDR2 FQGTGA. In DNA, the CDR3 is TGTGCCAGCAGCTTACTAGGGGTCACCGGGGAGCTGTTTTTT. This translates into CASSLLGVTGELFF.

The chain links TRBV27 to TRBJ2-7, with TRBD2 matching over 7 bases. The V segment lost 6 bases and the J segment 1 base; nucleotides outside the gene matches: 3. Germline V lookup: CDR1 MNHEY, CDR2 SMNVEV (reference sequence). This CDR3 has 13 amino acids. CDR3 DNA: TGTGCCAGCAGGATGGGACTATCCTACGAGCAGTACTTC. Translating it yields CASRMGLSYEQYF.

The chain combines TRBV28 with TRBJ2-7; 10 nucleotides match TRBD1. The V gene end was trimmed by 6 bases and the J gene end by 5 bases; junction bases not matched to a gene: 10. This CDR3 contains 15 residues. From germline, CDR1 is MDHEN and CDR2 SYDVKM. CDR3 region: CASRTPGQGFHEQYF. The DNA for the CDR3 is TGTGCCAGCAGGACACCGGGACAGGGGTTCCACGAGCAGTACTTC.

This clone showed up just a few times. The chain has TRBV28 and TRBJ2-7, with TRBD1 matching 12 bases. CDR3 length: 16 amino acids. The germline gives CDR1 MDHEN, CDR2 SYDVKM. Trimming at V came to 5 bases and at J to 5 bases, leaving 10 bases not matched to a gene. CDR3 in amino acids: CASSTQGTGGVHEQYF. CDR3 nucleotides: TGTGCCAGCAGTACGCAAGGGACAGGGGGCGTTCACGAGCAGTACTTC. The entire variable domain, with the rest obtained from reference TRBV28 and TRBJ2-7, is as follows: DVKVTQSSRYLVKRTGEKVFLECVQDMDHENMFWYRQDPGLGLRLIYFSYDVKMKEKGDIPEGYSVSREKKERFSLILESASTNQTSMYLCASSTQGTGGVHEQYFGPGTRLTVT.